The next 30 T cell receptor beta chains were all read from a single sample in a study of PD-1 blockade in mismatch repair-deficient tumors. This table comes from immunoSEQ multiplex PCR, and its TCRdb copy is limited to in-frame clones, with some not included. This sample has 30,000 to 45,000 clones; approximately 88% occur once, and the top ten carry approximately 1.1%. The sequencing here drew on PBMCs, taken 38 to 40 weeks after starting pembrolizumab. These receptors all come from an adult with mismatch repair-deficient cancer.

The V call is TRBV30, the J call TRBJ2-1, with D possibly being TRBD1 (6 bases). This CDR3 comprises 14 residues. The germline V gene encodes CDR1 GTSNPN and CDR2 SVGIG (reference sequence). Trimming removed 0 bases at V and 6 bases at J, with 12 bases between. CDR3 DNA: TGTGCCTGGAGTGTACTCTCAGGGGCCAATGAGCAGTTCTTC. The encoded protein is CAWSVLSGANEQFF.

The gene calls are TRBV7-3 and TRBJ1-2, with 7 bases fitting TRBD1. In germline, CDR1 is SGHTA, CDR2 FQGTGA. Trimming removed 5 bases from V and 3 bases from J; junction bases left unmatched: 9. This CDR3 region has 15 residues. The CDR3 reads CASSHDRAWDYGYTF. DNA of the CDR3: TGTGCCAGCAGCCACGACAGGGCCTGGGACTATGGCTACACCTTC. Full variable domain (outside the CDR3, taken from reference TRBV7-3 and TRBJ1-2): GAGVSQTPSNKVTEKGKYVELRCDPISGHTALYWYRQSLGQGPEFLIYFQGTGAADDSGLPNDRFFAVRPEGSVSTLKIQRTERGDSAVYLCASSHDRAWDYGYTFGSGTRLTVV.

The rearrangement links TRBV29-1 to TRBJ2-1, with 9 bases aligning to TRBD2. The CDR3 is 17 residues long. Germline CDR1 reads SQVTM; CDR2 reads ANQGSEA. V shed 4 bases, J shed 6 bases, and the junction held 16 bases outside the gene matches. CDR3 DNA: TGCAGCGTTGTGCCCCGTGCGGGAGGGCCTACCGGCAATGAGCAGTTCTTC. This codes for CSVVPRAGGPTGNEQFF.

The chain joins TRBV7-8 to TRBJ1-2; D gene uncertain. Trimming removed 1 base from V and 0 bases from J, with 12 bases in between. Per the germline V gene, CDR1 is SGHVS and CDR2 is FQNEAQ. This CDR3 contains 16 residues. CDR3: CASSLVGRKANYGYTF. The CDR3 DNA reads as TGTGCCAGCAGCTTAGTAGGGAGAAAAGCTAACTATGGCTACACCTTC.

This chain uses TRBV5-4 with TRBJ2-7; TRBD1 matches 10 bases. The CDR3 has 14 residues. Germline lookup yields CDR1 SGHNT and CDR2 YYREEE (reference sequence). With V trimmed by 2 bases and J by 7 bases, 6 bases remained unmatched. CDR3 sequence reads: CASSLDRGQREQYF. As DNA, the CDR3 is TGTGCCAGCAGCTTAGACAGGGGGCAAAGAGAGCAGTACTTC. Filled out from reference TRBV5-4 and TRBJ2-7, the complete variable domain reads ETGVTQSPTHLIKTRGQQVTLRCSSQSGHNTVSWYQQALGQGPQFIFQYYREEENGRGNFPPRFSGLQFPNYSSELNVNALELDDSALYLCASSLDRGQREQYFGPGTRLTVT.

This chain uses TRBV19 with TRBJ2-2, with D possibly being TRBD2 (6 bases). Deletions cut 6 bases from V and 8 bases from J, with 13 bases between. The CDR3 has 13 amino acids. Germline-derived CDR1 and CDR2 are LNHDA and SQIVND (reference sequence). The CDR3 coding sequence is TGTGCCAGTAGCCATGCGGCGGGAGGGGAGCTGTTTTTT. It yields the protein CASSHAAGGELFF.

The gene calls are TRBV5-1 and TRBJ1-1; a weak D match, TRBD1 (6 bases). The CDR3 is made up of 15 amino acids. CDR1 SGHRS and CDR2 YFSETQ come from the germline V gene. V shed 4 bases and J shed 5 bases, with 18 bases lying between them. The CDR3 reads CASSADRLGATEAFF. The DNA for the CDR3 is TGCGCCAGCAGCGCGGACAGACTGGGCGCGACTGAAGCTTTCTTT.

The gene calls are TRBV11-2 and TRBJ2-1, with TRBD2 as a possible D gene (6 bases). Trimming stripped 5 bases from V and 4 bases from J, with 12 bases between. The CDR3 consists of 14 residues. CDR1 is SGHAT and CDR2 is FQNNGV in the germline V gene. Here the CDR3 DNA reads TGTGCCAGCAGCCCCAGCGGGCCTTACAATGAGCAGTTCTTC. Translating it yields CASSPSGPYNEQFF.

Comment on this clone: This sample includes further DNA sequences coding for the same CDR3. The chain joins TRBV2 to TRBJ2-7, with 10 bases aligning to TRBD1. V shed 6 bases and J 4 bases; nucleotides not matched to a gene: 0. CDR1 SNHLY and CDR2 FYNNEI come from the germline V gene. CDR3 size: 12 residues. Written as DNA, the CDR3 is TGTGCCAGCAGGGACAGGGGGTACGAGCAGTACTTC. Translated: CASRDRGYEQYF.

In its sample, this clone was seen a few times. The chain combines TRBV6-5 with TRBJ2-7; 9 bases agree with TRBD2. Germline CDR1 reads MNHEY; CDR2 reads SVGAGI. The CDR3 extends over 13 amino acids. V lost 7 bases and J lost 2; bases outside the gene matches: 3. The CDR3 here is CASTSGVTYEQYF. In nucleotides, the CDR3 is TGTGCCAGCACTAGCGGGGTCACCTACGAGCAGTACTTC.

V usage is TRBV2 and J usage is TRBJ1-1; D unclear. V was trimmed by 5 bases and J by 0 bases, leaving 7 bases between them. This CDR3 is built from 13 residues. Germline CDR1 is SNHLY and CDR2 is FYNNEI. CDR3 DNA sequence: TGTGCCAGCAGTAACGAGATGAACACTGAAGCTTTCTTT. It is translated as CASSNEMNTEAFF.

The chain employs TRBV5-1 and TRBJ2-1; D ambiguous. CDR3 length equals 17 residues. Germline values: CDR1 SGHRS, CDR2 YFSETQ. V was cut by 4 bases and J by 0 bases, with 17 bases left in between. CDR3 sequence (DNA): TGCGCCAGCAGCCCCCGAGGTTTAACGGGCTCCTACAATGAGCAGTTCTTC. Its translation: CASSPRGLTGSYNEQFF.

The chain couples TRBV4-1 to TRBJ1-5; tentatively, D is TRBD1 (6 bases). The V and J ends lost 4 bases and 1 base respectively, with 11 bases between them. This CDR3 is 15 amino acids long. Per germline, CDR1 MGHRA and CDR2 YSYEKL. CDR3 DNA: TGCGCCAGCAGCCTGGGGGCTTCAAGCAATCAGCCCCAGCATTTT. This gives the protein CASSLGASSNQPQHF.

The chain links TRBV14 to TRBJ2-7; 11 nucleotides agree with TRBD2. The CDR3 totals 15 residues. The V and J ends lost 4 bases and 5 bases, in that order; junction bases with no gene match: 7. The germline CDR1 and CDR2 sequences are SGHDN and FVKESK. CDR3 sequence: CASSRTLAGGHEQYF. The DNA for the CDR3 is TGTGCCAGCAGCCGTACCCTAGCGGGAGGACACGAGCAGTACTTC.

The chain uses TRBV5-1 and TRBJ1-1; 7 bases agree with TRBD1. The V gene end was trimmed by 0 bases and the J gene end by 0 bases; junction bases not matched to a gene: 2. The germline V gene has CDR1 SGHRS and CDR2 YFSETQ. The CDR3 runs to 15 residues. CDR3 sequence reads: CASSLGDSLNTEAFF. For the CDR3, the DNA is TGCGCCAGCAGCTTGGGGGACAGTCTGAACACTGAAGCTTTCTTT.

The rearrangement links TRBV5-1 to TRBJ1-4; 7 bases line up with TRBD1. Germline V gene sequence: CDR1 SGHRS, CDR2 YFSETQ. CDR3 size: 15 residues. The V segment lost 4 bases and the J segment 3 bases; nucleotides outside the gene matches: 6. CDR3 nucleotide sequence: TGCGCCAGCAGCCCTACAGGGGCCTCTAATGAAAAACTGTTTTTT. Its translation is CASSPTGASNEKLFF. The variable domain in full, completed from reference TRBV5-1 and TRBJ1-4, reads KAGVTQTPRYLIKTRGQQVTLSCSPISGHRSVSWYQQTPGQGLQFLFEYFSETQRNKGNFPGRFSGRQFSNSRSEMNVSTLELGDSALYLCASSPTGASNEKLFFGSGTQLSVL.

The rearrangement joins TRBV7-3 to TRBJ2-1; 7 bases are shared with TRBD2. Germline V CDR1 and CDR2: SGHTA, FQGTGA. The CDR3 is 15 residues long. V was pared by 5 bases and J by 5 bases, with 9 bases of the junction left unmatched. The CDR3 DNA is TGTGCCAGCAGCGCAGTCGCACTAGCGAACAATGAGCAGTTCTTC. Amino acid sequence: CASSAVALANNEQFF.

Details on this clone: One junction end disagrees with the germline gene, perhaps due to a read error. Within the sample, other DNA sequences also encode this same CDR3. The chain recombines TRBV29-1 with TRBJ1-1; TRBD1 matches 7 bases. CDR1 and CDR2 (germline): SQVTM, ANQGSEA. The CDR3 has 13 residues. CDR3 sequence (DNA): TGCAGCGTTGGCGGGACAGTTTTCACTGAAGCCTTCTTT. This translates into CSVGGTVFTEAFF.

This clone was observed once. This chain links TRBV29-1 with TRBJ2-5, with TRBD1 identical over 7 bases. J gave up 5 bases and V 4 bases, and 13 bases lay outside the gene matches. In germline, CDR1 is SQVTM, CDR2 ANQGSEA. The CDR3 consists of 15 residues. The chain's CDR3 is CSVVRGQTALETQYF. The CDR3 coding sequence is TGCAGCGTTGTAAGGGGACAGACCGCTTTGGAGACCCAGTACTTC.

This clone was seen just once. The V gene is TRBV6-1, the J gene TRBJ2-5; 9 bases are a match to TRBD1. The germline gives CDR1 MNHNS, CDR2 SASEGT. The length of the CDR3 is 13 residues. V lost 6 bases to trimming and J lost 5 bases; unmatched junction nucleotides: 4. The CDR3, as DNA: TGTGCCAGCAGCCGGGACAGGGTTGAGACCCAGTACTTC. Its protein is CASSRDRVETQYF.

The chain carries TRBV9 and TRBJ2-1; tentatively, D is TRBD2 (6 bases). Germline loops: CDR1 SGDLS, CDR2 YYNGEE. V lost 2 bases and J lost 9, with 18 bases in between. This CDR3 has 15 amino acids. CDR3 DNA: TGTGCCAGCAGCGTCCGGGACTCATCAAGCGGTGAGCAGTTCTTC. Protein: CASSVRDSSSGEQFF. The complete variable domain, with remaining parts taken from reference TRBV9 and TRBJ2-1, reads DSGVTQTPKHLITATGQRVTLRCSPRSGDLSVYWYQQSLDQGLQFLIQYYNGEERAKGNILERFSAQQFPDLHSELNLSSLELGDSALYFCASSVRDSSSGEQFFGPGTRLTVL.

The rearrangement uses TRBV9 and TRBJ2-1; 8 bases map to TRBD1. This CDR3 spans 17 amino acids. Germline CDR1 is SGDLS and CDR2 is YYNGEE. Unmatched junction bases numbered 10, after V lost 3 bases and J lost 2 bases. CDR3 amino acids: CASSGGLGTGAYNEQFF. DNA for the CDR3: TGTGCCAGCAGCGGCGGGTTGGGGACAGGTGCCTACAATGAGCAGTTCTTC.

The DNA of the CDR3 is TGTGCCAGCACTCGGACTAGCGGGAGCACAGATACGCAGTATTTT. This sequence encodes CASTRTSGSTDTQYF. V is TRBV28 and J is TRBJ2-3; 11 bases align to TRBD2. This CDR3 is built from 15 residues. Trimming cost V 7 bases and J 0 bases; bases outside gene matches: 3. Germline V gene data show CDR1 as MDHEN and CDR2 as SYDVKM.

J is TRBJ1-2 and V is TRBV19; TRBD1 aligns across 12 bases. Germline V lookup: CDR1 LNHDA, CDR2 SQIVND (reference sequence). The CDR3 is 16 amino acids. V lost 4 bases and J lost 5; bases outside the gene matches: 8. CDR3 nucleotide sequence: TGTGCCAGTAGTACAGGGACAGGGGGCCTACCATATGGCTACACCTTC. This codes for CASSTGTGGLPYGYTF. The variable domain in full, completed from reference TRBV19 and TRBJ1-2, reads DGGITQSPKYLFRKEGQNVTLSCEQNLNHDAMYWYRQDPGQGLRLIYYSQIVNDFQKGDIAEGYSVSREKKESFPLTVTSAQKNPTAFYLCASSTGTGGLPYGYTFGSGTRLTVV.

This clone was recorded a few times. Written as DNA, the CDR3 is TGTGCCAGCGGGGGACAGGGCAATCAGCCCCAGCATTTT. This encodes CASGGQGNQPQHF. This rearrangement joins TRBV28 to TRBJ1-5, with 8 bases lining up with TRBD1. Germline V gene data show CDR1 as MDHEN and CDR2 as SYDVKM. V shed 8 bases, J shed 2 bases, and the junction held 2 bases outside the gene matches. The CDR3 length is 13 residues.

This clone has just one count. This rearrangement joins TRBV19 to TRBJ2-7; TRBD1 matches at 7 bases. This CDR3 region has 15 residues. The V and J ends lost 4 bases and 3 bases, in that order; junction bases with no gene match: 9. Germline CDR1 LNHDA, CDR2 SQIVND (reference sequence). The CDR3 DNA reads TGTGCCAGTAGTAAAAGGGGGCAGTTGGACTACGAGCAGTACTTC. Residues: CASSKRGQLDYEQYF.

The chain employs TRBV2 and TRBJ1-1; TRBD1 is a possible D gene (6 bases). Germline assignment: CDR1 SNHLY and CDR2 FYNNEI. The CDR3 consists of 14 residues. V lost 6 bases and J lost 5, with 16 bases in between. CDR3 sequence reads: CASRLQGRTTEAFF. The CDR3 coding sequence is TGTGCCAGCAGACTTCAGGGGAGAACGACTGAAGCTTTCTTT.

Comments on this clone: Other DNA sequences in the same sample also yield this CDR3. The chain employs TRBV29-1 and TRBJ2-1; no firm D call. The CDR3 length is 13 residues. Germline V gene sequence: CDR1 SQVTM, CDR2 ANQGSEA. V dropped 6 bases and J dropped 2 bases, with 11 bases sitting between them. The CDR3 nucleotides read TGCAGCGTATACTTCCCCGCCTACAATGAGCAGTTCTTC. Translation gives CSVYFPAYNEQFF.

This clone was seen a few times. J is TRBJ2-7 and V is TRBV6-1, with 7 bases matching TRBD1. Looked up from germline, CDR1 is MNHNS and CDR2 is SASEGT. V was pared by 2 bases and J by 3 bases, with 7 bases of the junction left unmatched. This CDR3 region has 15 residues. This CDR3 is CASSEPFWTGYEQYF. CDR3 in DNA: TGTGCCAGCAGTGAACCCTTTTGGACAGGCTACGAGCAGTACTTC.

This sequence joins TRBV5-1 and TRBJ2-2; 13 bases are a match to TRBD2. CDR3 length: 18 residues. J was trimmed by 7 bases and V by 3 bases; bases with no gene match: 12. CDR1 is SGHRS, CDR2 YFSETQ, per germline. The CDR3 DNA is TGCGCCAGCAGCTCCTGGACTAGCGGGAGACACTCACGCGGGGAGCTGTTTTTT. This encodes CASSSWTSGRHSRGELFF.